Each of the 26 T cell receptor beta chains below was sequenced from the same sample in a study of blood T cell repertoires in COVID-19. The protocol was immunoSEQ multiplex PCR, while the TCRdb copy is restricted to in-frame clones and leaves out a portion. The sample yields more than 25,000 clones, 80% to 90% seen once. The sample was peripheral blood. These receptors were collected from a woman older than 75 with COVID-19, enrolled during active disease.

This rearrangement joins TRBV6-5 to TRBJ1-1, with D hard to call. Germline values: CDR1 MNHEY, CDR2 SVGAGI. V lost 5 bases, J lost 2 bases, and 15 bases lay in between. CDR3 size: 15 residues. DNA of the CDR3: TGTGCCAGCAGTCATTCGGTAACCCGAAACACTGAAGCTTTCTTT. Translated: CASSHSVTRNTEAFF.

This clone was recorded only once. The V call is TRBV10-3, the J call TRBJ2-1, with a tentative D call TRBD2 (6 bases). This CDR3 region has 15 residues. The germline V gene has CDR1 ENHRY and CDR2 SYGVKD. V was shortened by 5 bases and J by 0 bases, with 11 bases between the two germline ends. The CDR3 DNA reads as TGTGCCATCAGTCTACCCGGGGGCTCCTACAATGAGCAGTTCTTC. Protein sequence: CAISLPGGSYNEQFF.

The chain couples TRBV3-1 (or the pseudogene TRBV3-2) to TRBJ2-2; 7 positions match TRBD1. V lost 3 bases to trimming and J lost 6 bases; unmatched junction nucleotides: 4. Looked up from germline, CDR1 is LGHDT and CDR2 is YNNKEL (reference sequence). The CDR3 runs to 14 residues. CDR3 residues: CASSHWQGAGELFF. CDR3 coding DNA: TGTGCCAGCAGCCATTGGCAGGGGGCCGGGGAGCTGTTTTTT.

The chain links TRBV5-8 to TRBJ1-1; unclear D gene. Germline assignment: CDR1 SGHTS and CDR2 YDEGEE. V gave up 4 bases and J gave up 7 bases, with 26 bases separating them. This CDR3 contains 17 residues. The CDR3 nucleotides are TGTGCCAGCAGCGACTCAAGCGGTTGGTGGCAGTACCTTGAAGCTTTCTTT. As protein: CASSDSSGWWQYLEAFF.

The rearrangement joins TRBV19 to TRBJ2-1; TRBD2 matches at 11 bases. This CDR3 contains 18 residues. Germline loops: CDR1 LNHDA, CDR2 SQIVND (reference sequence). The ends lost 5 bases at V and 0 bases at J; junction bases unmatched: 9. CDR3 amino acids: CASSFLAGGSSSYNEQFF. DNA of the CDR3: TGTGCCAGTAGTTTCCTAGCGGGGGGAAGCAGCTCCTACAATGAGCAGTTCTTC.

This rearrangement joins TRBV6-5 to TRBJ1-1; 7 bases agree with TRBD1. This CDR3 is built from 16 residues. The junction had 12 bases not matched to a gene; V was cut back by 0 bases and J by 8 bases. The germline CDR1 and CDR2 sequences are MNHEY and SVGAGI. The CDR3 nucleotides are TGTGCCAGCAGTTACTCGATTCTAAAGGGGGCTAGGGAAGCTTTCTTT. Its translation is CASSYSILKGAREAFF.

In this sample, this clone turned up a few times. The J gene is TRBJ2-2, the V gene TRBV5-1; 9 positions agree with TRBD1. CDR1 SGHRS and CDR2 YFSETQ come from the germline V gene. The CDR3 spans 15 residues. J gave up 5 bases and V 5 bases, and 7 bases lay outside the gene matches. The CDR3 spells CASSRGQGRTGELFF. The CDR3 DNA follows: TGCGCCAGCAGTCGTGGACAGGGGAGAACCGGGGAGCTGTTTTTT.

J is TRBJ1-2 and V is TRBV19, with TRBD1 matching over 11 bases. CDR1 is LNHDA and CDR2 is SQIVND in the germline V gene (reference sequence). The trim removed 6 bases at V and 6 bases at J, leaving 12 bases unmatched. The CDR3 is 16 amino acids. As DNA, the CDR3 is TGTGCCAGTAGCCTAGGGGGGACAGGGGGAATGGATGGCTACACCTTC. Amino acid sequence: CASSLGGTGGMDGYTF.

This chain links TRBV2 with TRBJ2-3; 12 bases fit TRBD1. Trimming at V came to 1 base and at J to 5 bases, leaving 7 bases not matched to a gene. CDR1 and CDR2 from the germline V gene are SNHLY and FYNNEI. This CDR3 comprises 17 residues. The chain's CDR3 is CASSEVGDRGLGDTQYF. CDR3 DNA sequence: TGTGCCAGCAGTGAAGTGGGGGACAGGGGGCTGGGAGATACGCAGTATTTT.

The chain joins TRBV4-1 to TRBJ1-1; D remains unclear. This CDR3 is built from 16 residues. CDR1 MGHRA and CDR2 YSYEKL come from the germline V gene. V dropped 0 bases and J dropped 1 base, with 12 bases sitting between them. CDR3 amino acids: CASSQEGGRRNTEAFF. The CDR3 DNA follows: TGCGCCAGCAGCCAAGAGGGTGGGAGAAGGAACACTGAAGCTTTCTTT.

The genes are TRBV28 and TRBJ1-4; D call uncertain. CDR3 length: 13 amino acids. Germline V gene lookup returns CDR1 MDHEN and CDR2 SYDVKM. The V and J ends lost 6 bases and 11 bases respectively, with 16 bases between them. The CDR3 DNA reads TGTGCCAGCAGGGAGATCTCTAGGGAGAAACTGTTTTTT. This sequence encodes CASREISREKLFF.

This clone was seen a few times. The gene calls are TRBV20-1 and TRBJ2-7; tentative D call: TRBD1 (5 bases). The germline gives CDR1 DFQATT, CDR2 SNEGSKA (reference sequence). The CDR3 spans 15 residues. Trimming cost V 3 bases and J 5 bases, with 20 bases left between them. DNA of the CDR3: TGCAGTGCTAGTGGGCGTTGGGGCGCAAGCCACGAGCAGTACTTC. Translated: CSASGRWGASHEQYF.

This clone came up a few times. The V call is TRBV18, the J call TRBJ1-1, with TRBD1 matching over 8 bases. Germline loops: CDR1 KGHSH, CDR2 LQKENI. The CDR3 runs to 13 residues. Trimming cost V 5 bases and J 3 bases; bases outside gene matches: 2. The CDR3 protein is CASSGQGDTEAFF. The CDR3 DNA reads as TGTGCCAGCTCAGGACAGGGCGACACTGAAGCTTTCTTT.

V is TRBV2 and J is TRBJ1-1; D uncertain. V was cut by 4 bases and J by 1 base, with 7 bases left in between. CDR3 length: 13 amino acids. From germline, CDR1 is SNHLY and CDR2 FYNNEI. For the CDR3, the DNA is TGTGCCAGCAGTGTACTCGGGAACACTGAAGCTTTCTTT. This encodes CASSVLGNTEAFF.

The chain carries TRBV2 and TRBJ1-1; D perhaps matches TRBD1 (5 bases). Trimming took 7 bases from V and 1 from J, leaving 16 bases between them. Germline V gene sequence: CDR1 SNHLY, CDR2 FYNNEI. The CDR3 totals 15 residues. CDR3 DNA: TGTGCCAGCATACGGGGGGGTATATCGAACACTGAAGCTTTCTTT. Translating it yields CASIRGGISNTEAFF.

DNA of the CDR3: TGTGCCAGCAGCGAACTACAGGGGGGAGTATACAATGAGCAGTTCTTC. Translation gives CASSELQGGVYNEQFF. The chain joins TRBV9 to TRBJ2-1, with TRBD1 identical over 8 bases. The CDR3 contains 16 residues. Germline V gene data show CDR1 as SGDLS and CDR2 as YYNGEE. After removal of 3 bases from V and 4 bases from J, the junction contained 9 bases not matched to a gene. Complete variable domain (other parts from reference TRBV9 and TRBJ2-1): DSGVTQTPKHLITATGQRVTLRCSPRSGDLSVYWYQQSLDQGLQFLIQYYNGEERAKGNILERFSAQQFPDLHSELNLSSLELGDSALYFCASSELQGGVYNEQFFGPGTRLTVL.

The V gene is TRBV7-9, the J gene TRBJ2-1; TRBD2 agrees at 9 bases. With 5 bases clipped from V and 7 bases from J, the junction kept 15 bases outside the gene matches. Germline V gene lookup returns CDR1 SEHNR and CDR2 FQNEAQ (reference sequence). This CDR3 contains 17 residues. The CDR3 is CASSARGGGGAWNEQFF. In nucleotides, the CDR3 is TGTGCCAGCAGCGCCCGGGGTGGCGGGGGGGCCTGGAATGAGCAGTTCTTC.

V gene TRBV11-2 combines with J gene TRBJ2-3; D perhaps matches TRBD1 (5 bases). Germline lookup yields CDR1 SGHAT and CDR2 FQNNGV. CDR3 length equals 16 residues. V was cut by 2 bases and J by 2 bases, with 14 bases left in between. The chain's CDR3 is CASSLPDNLYTDTQYF. CDR3 coding DNA: TGTGCCAGCAGCTTACCGGACAATCTCTACACAGATACGCAGTATTTT.

The chain has TRBV5-1 and TRBJ2-3, with TRBD2 matching 9 bases. CDR3 length: 15 amino acids. Unmatched junction bases numbered 1, after V lost 0 bases and J lost 2 bases. Germline CDR1 reads SGHRS; CDR2 reads YFSETQ. The CDR3 region is CASSLGGGDTDTQYF. The CDR3 coding sequence is TGCGCCAGCAGCTTGGGCGGGGGGGACACAGATACGCAGTATTTT.

The V gene is TRBV6-5, the J gene TRBJ2-2, with 8 bases identical to TRBD1. Per germline, CDR1 MNHEY and CDR2 SVGAGI. This CDR3 spans 14 amino acids. After removal of 8 bases from V and 1 base from J, the junction contained 3 bases not matched to a gene. The CDR3 loop is CASLDRGNTGELFF. The CDR3 nucleotides read TGTGCCAGCCTTGACAGGGGGAACACCGGGGAGCTGTTTTTT.

V is TRBV19 and J is TRBJ1-5; D may be TRBD1 (6 bases). This CDR3 has 18 residues. Germline assignment: CDR1 LNHDA and CDR2 SQIVND (reference sequence). V lost 7 bases and J lost 0, with 22 bases in between. The CDR3: CASTPRGGAGYSNQPQHF. The DNA of the CDR3 is TGTGCCAGTACCCCACGCGGGGGCGCGGGGTATAGCAATCAGCCCCAGCATTTT.

The V gene is TRBV3-1 (or the pseudogene TRBV3-2), the J gene TRBJ2-1; tentative D call: TRBD2 (6 bases). Trimming took 11 bases from V and 6 from J, leaving 17 bases between them. This CDR3 spans 13 amino acids. Germline CDR1 is LGHDT and CDR2 is YNNKEL (reference sequence). CDR3 DNA sequence: TGTGCCTCAGGACCCGGGGGTCCCAATGAGCAGTTCTTC. Protein sequence: CASGPGGPNEQFF.

CDR3 region: CASTPAGGDNSPLHF. CDR3 sequence (DNA): TGCGCCAGCACCCCAGCGGGTGGTGATAATTCACCCCTCCACTTT. The chain recombines TRBV5-1 with TRBJ1-6, with D uncertain. Per the germline V gene, CDR1 is SGHRS and CDR2 is YFSETQ. Trimming removed 6 bases at V and 5 bases at J, with 15 bases between. The CDR3 totals 15 residues.

This clone occurred once. The chain carries TRBV5-4 and TRBJ2-1, with D tentatively TRBD2 (6 bases). V lost 4 bases to trimming and J lost 4 bases, with 15 bases between them. The CDR3 extends over 15 amino acids. The germline V gene encodes CDR1 SGHNT and CDR2 YYREEE (reference sequence). The CDR3: CASSPLGRSYNEQFF. The CDR3 DNA sequence: TGTGCCAGCAGCCCACTAGGGAGGTCTTACAATGAGCAGTTCTTC.

The V and J genes are TRBV15 and TRBJ2-5, with 10 bases that match TRBD1. Germline V gene data show CDR1 as LNHNV and CDR2 as YYDKDF (reference sequence). This CDR3 is 17 amino acids long. J was trimmed by 4 bases and V by 1 base; bases with no gene match: 9. CDR3 bases: TGTGCCACCAGCAGAGTTGGGACAGGGGCGCAGGGAGAGACCCAGTACTTC. Protein product: CATSRVGTGAQGETQYF.

The chain links TRBV7-3 to TRBJ2-5; unclear D gene. V was trimmed by 2 bases and J by 2 bases, leaving 9 bases between them. This CDR3 has 14 amino acids. Germline V CDR1 and CDR2: SGHTA, FQGTGA. CDR3 DNA sequence: TGTGCCAGCAGCTTAGGGCAGGCTCAAGAGACCCAGTACTTC. It translates to CASSLGQAQETQYF.